The entry below gives a single T cell receptor (beta chain) sequence along with its context. Its target is unknown. Looked up from germline, CDR1 is SEHNR and CDR2 is FQNEAQ (reference sequence). Trimming shortened V by 2 bases and J by 6 bases, and 13 bases separated the two germline ends. This CDR3 comprises 14 residues. Vbeta (60) and Jbeta (13) primers were used in the PCR. Profiling relied on immunoSEQ multiplex PCR, and the TCRdb table lists in-frame clones only, not all of them. The sample holds about 140,000 clones, more than 70% seen once. This entry belongs to a study of cytomegalovirus exposure and HLA in healthy donors. Overall study findings and caveats: A few V segments could not be told apart, such as TRBV6-2 and TRBV6-3, and were left out. Reportedly, fewer N-insertions than the approximately 690-donor mean appeared in an Asian-associated ancestry cluster in a later analysis.

The source material was PBMCs. The clonotype was recovered from a man aged 45-65 years in good health and CMV-seropositive. The chain combines TRBV7-9 with TRBJ1-2, with D possibly being TRBD1 (5 bases). As DNA, the CDR3 is TGTGCCAGCAGCTTACAGGCGGTGGGGCATGGCTACACCTTC. It encodes CASSLQAVGHGYTF.